The clone carrying this T cell receptor (beta chain) was observed a few times. This sample was included in a study of CD8 T cells in Susac syndrome. Sequencing targeted TCR beta in T cells from blood (CD8+ and CD4+). TEMRA cells were FACS-enriched, unlike CD8+ and CD4+ T cells, which were negatively isolated. The authors reverse transcribed roughly 0.5 to 1 ug RNA with random hexamers. A single record per CDR3 protein comes from TCRdb applying MiXCR to the immunoSEQ multiplex PCR reads. The data show around 180,000 distinct CDR3 sequences, with 85% to 95% seen just once and 0.15% to 0.2% held by the top ten. The ends were cut back, 4 bases at V and 4 bases at J, with 5 bases in the middle. The CDR3 loop spans 10 amino acids. CDR1 and CDR2 (germline): SQVTM, ANQGSEA.

The source material was CD8+ T cells from PBMCs. This TCR was sampled from a human donor with multiple sclerosis. The chain combines TRBV29-1 with TRBJ2-7; no definite D call. The DNA of the CDR3 is TGCAGCGTTGCAGATTACGAGCAGTACTTC. Amino acid sequence: CSVADYEQYF.